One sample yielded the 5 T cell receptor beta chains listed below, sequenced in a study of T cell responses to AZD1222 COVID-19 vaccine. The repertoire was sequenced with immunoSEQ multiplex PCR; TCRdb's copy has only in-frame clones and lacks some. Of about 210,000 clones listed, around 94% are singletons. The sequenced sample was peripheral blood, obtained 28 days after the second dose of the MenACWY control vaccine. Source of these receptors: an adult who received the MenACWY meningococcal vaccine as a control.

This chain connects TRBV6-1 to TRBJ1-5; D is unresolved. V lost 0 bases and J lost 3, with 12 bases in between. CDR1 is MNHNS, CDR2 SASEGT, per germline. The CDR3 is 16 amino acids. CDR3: CASSEAVEGINQPQHF. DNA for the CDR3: TGTGCCAGCAGTGAAGCGGTGGAGGGCATCAATCAGCCCCAGCATTTT.

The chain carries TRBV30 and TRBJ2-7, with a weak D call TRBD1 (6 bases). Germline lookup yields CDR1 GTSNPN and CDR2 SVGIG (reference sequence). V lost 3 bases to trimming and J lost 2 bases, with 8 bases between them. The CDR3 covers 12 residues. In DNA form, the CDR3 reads TGTGCCTGGAGGGACAGCACCTACGAGCAGTACTTC. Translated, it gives CAWRDSTYEQYF.

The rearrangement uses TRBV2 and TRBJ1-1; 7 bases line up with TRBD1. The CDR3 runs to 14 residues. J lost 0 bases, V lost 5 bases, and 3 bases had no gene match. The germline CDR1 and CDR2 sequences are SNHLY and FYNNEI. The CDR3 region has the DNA TGTGCCAGCAGTACACAGGGGATGAACACTGAAGCTTTCTTT. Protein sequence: CASSTQGMNTEAFF.

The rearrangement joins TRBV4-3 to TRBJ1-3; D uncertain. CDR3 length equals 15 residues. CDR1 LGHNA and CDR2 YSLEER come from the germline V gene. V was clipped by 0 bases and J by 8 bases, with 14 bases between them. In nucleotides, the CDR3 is TGCGCCAGCAGCCAAGATCCAAACGGCCGAGACACCATATATTTT. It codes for CASSQDPNGRDTIYF.

The CDR3 DNA reads TGTGCCAGTAGTATAAAGGGACAGGGGGCCGGCTACACCTTC. This translates into CASSIKGQGAGYTF. The V gene is TRBV19, the J gene TRBJ1-2; TRBD1 matches at 12 bases. This CDR3 is built from 14 residues. Germline V gives CDR1 LNHDA, CDR2 SQIVND (reference sequence). V shed 2 bases, J shed 8 bases, and the junction held 3 bases outside the gene matches.